A selection of T cell receptor beta chains follows, all from one sample in a study of CD8+CD57+ T cells in acquired aplastic anemia. TCRdb processed the reads anew with MiXCR; each CDR3 protein has one entry. The data show hundreds of thousands of distinct CDR3 sequences, around 33% seen once. The sample comprised sorted CD4+, CD8+, or CD8+CD57+ T cells (not recorded which) from PBMCs. The receptors originated from a human donor with aplastic anemia. Both conserved end residues are part of each CDR3. D genes are given only for firm matches. A clone size is listed for some rows: how often the clone was seen (once, few, many), or a class if it is expanded.

V: TRBV11-2
size: many
J: TRBJ1-6
D: TRBD1
CDR3: CASSLETGAPLHF
DNA: TGTGCCAGCAGCTTAGAAACAGGGGCACCCCTCCACTTT

V: TRBV19
size: once
J: TRBJ2-3
D: TRBD2
CDR3: CASSIPLAALSTDTQYF
DNA: TGTGCCAGTAGTATTCCACTAGCGGCACTTAGCACAGATACGCAGTATTTT

V: TRBV14
size: many
J: TRBJ2-1
D: .
CDR3: CASSQGTAYNEQFF
DNA: TGTGCCAGCAGCCAAGGGACTGCCTACAATGAGCAGTTCTTC

V: TRBV24-1
size: many
J: TRBJ1-2
D: .
CDR3: CATSENTLNYGYTF
DNA: TGTGCCACCAGTGAAAACACGCTTAACTATGGCTACACCTTC

V: TRBV7-7
size: many
J: TRBJ2-7
D: .
CDR3: CASSPWKYEQYF
DNA: TGTGCTAGCAGCCCTTGGAAGTACGAGCAGTACTTC

V: TRBV11-2
size: few
J: TRBJ2-2
D: .
CDR3: CASSLDWSFYAGAKPTGELFF
DNA: TGTGCCAGCAGCTTAGATTGGTCGTTCTATGCGGGGGCGAAACCCACCGGGGAGCTGTTTTTT

V: TRBV15
size: .
J: TRBJ1-1
D: .
CDR3: CATSRVSGLGNTEAFF
DNA: TGTGCCACCAGCAGAGTCAGTGGGTTGGGGAACACTGAAGCTTTCTTT

V: TRBV2
size: .
J: TRBJ2-2
D: TRBD1
CDR3: CASTRQARGQGRELFF
DNA: TGTGCCAGCACCAGGCAGGCGAGGGGGCAAGGGAGGGAGCTGTTTTTT

V: TRBV2
size: many
J: TRBJ1-5
D: .
CDR3: CASSSSSSRGQPQHF
DNA: TGTGCCAGCTCCTCTTCGTCGTCAAGAGGACAGCCCCAGCATTTT

V: TRBV12-3/TRBV12-4
size: few
J: TRBJ1-2
D: .
CDR3: CASSSKRGGYGYTF
DNA: TGTGCCAGCAGTTCCAAGAGGGGGGGCTATGGCTACACCTTC

V: TRBV10-3
size: .
J: TRBJ2-5
D: .
CDR3: CASSPESPGAQYF
DNA: TGTGCCAGCAGCCCCGAGAGCCCGGGGGCCCAGTACTTC

V: TRBV10-3
size: .
J: TRBJ2-3
D: TRBD2
CDR3: CASTAWGSGGRTDTQYF
DNA: TGTGCCTCCACGGCGTGGGGGTCCGGCGGGAGGACAGATACGCAGTATTTT

V: TRBV20-1
size: .
J: TRBJ2-1
D: TRBD2
CDR3: CSAIHPSGHLGNEQFF
DNA: TGCAGTGCTATACACCCTAGCGGCCACCTCGGCAATGAGCAGTTCTTC

V: TRBV7-9
size: many
J: TRBJ1-4
D: .
CDR3: CASSLGGGNEKLFF
DNA: TGTGCCAGCAGCTTAGGTGGGGGAAACGAAAAACTGTTTTTT

V: TRBV5-1
size: many
J: TRBJ1-6
D: TRBD1
CDR3: CASSAGTGYSPLHF
DNA: TGCGCCAGCAGCGCGGGGACAGGGTATTCACCCCTCCACTTT

V: TRBV5-8
size: .
J: TRBJ1-3
D: .
CDR3: CASSKQLIGNTIYF
DNA: TGTGCCAGCAGCAAACAGTTGATTGGAAACACCATATATTTT

V: TRBV9
size: few
J: TRBJ2-1
D: TRBD2
CDR3: CASSVLSGRAPYNEQFF
DNA: TGTGCCAGCAGCGTCCTTAGCGGGAGGGCCCCCTACAATGAGCAGTTCTTC

V: TRBV20-1
size: few
J: TRBJ1-4
D: TRBD1
CDR3: CSAKPEGGGEKLFF
DNA: TGCAGTGCGAAGCCTGAAGGGGGCGGCGAAAAACTGTTTTTT

V: TRBV14
size: many
J: TRBJ1-1
D: .
CDR3: CASSQVAEAFF
DNA: TGTGCCAGCAGCCAAGTGGCTGAAGCTTTCTTT

V: TRBV20-1
size: once
J: TRBJ2-1
D: .
CDR3: CSARTRGAAYNEQFF
DNA: TGCAGTGCTAGAACCCGAGGGGCAGCCTACAATGAGCAGTTCTTC

V: TRBV12-5
size: .
J: TRBJ1-2
D: .
CDR3: CASGLGIGDGGYTF
DNA: TGTGCTAGTGGTTTGGGTATCGGCGACGGTGGCTACACCTTC

V: TRBV5-1
size: many
J: TRBJ1-2
D: .
CDR3: CASSHGPESYGYTF
DNA: TGCGCCAGCAGCCATGGACCCGAATCCTATGGCTACACCTTC

V: TRBV10-3
size: many
J: TRBJ2-3
D: .
CDR3: CAISERDTDTQYF
DNA: TGTGCCATCAGTGAGAGGGACACAGATACGCAGTATTTT

V: TRBV11-1
size: .
J: TRBJ2-7
D: .
CDR3: CASSLPVADSLSYEQYF
DNA: TGTGCCAGCAGCTTACCCGTAGCGGACAGTCTCTCCTACGAGCAGTACTTC

V: TRBV4-3
size: .
J: TRBJ2-1
D: TRBD1
CDR3: CASSQDWGQVYNEQFF
DNA: TGCGCCAGCAGCCAAGATTGGGGACAGGTATACAATGAGCAGTTCTTC

V: TRBV7-7
size: many
J: TRBJ2-5
D: TRBD1
CDR3: CASSQTGGQETQYF
DNA: TGTGCTAGCAGCCAGACAGGGGGACAAGAGACCCAGTACTTC

V: TRBV7-9
size: many
J: TRBJ2-7
D: .
CDR3: CANEPRGREAYEQYF
DNA: TGTGCCAACGAACCTCGGGGCAGGGAAGCCTACGAGCAGTACTTC

V: TRBV29-1
size: many
J: TRBJ2-7
D: .
CDR3: CSVETGTAYEQYF
DNA: TGCAGCGTTGAGACCGGGACGGCCTACGAGCAGTACTTC

V: TRBV5-1
size: few
J: TRBJ2-7
D: TRBD1
CDR3: CASSPGQGPLEQYF
DNA: TGCGCCAGCAGCCCGGGACAGGGCCCTCTTGAGCAGTACTTC